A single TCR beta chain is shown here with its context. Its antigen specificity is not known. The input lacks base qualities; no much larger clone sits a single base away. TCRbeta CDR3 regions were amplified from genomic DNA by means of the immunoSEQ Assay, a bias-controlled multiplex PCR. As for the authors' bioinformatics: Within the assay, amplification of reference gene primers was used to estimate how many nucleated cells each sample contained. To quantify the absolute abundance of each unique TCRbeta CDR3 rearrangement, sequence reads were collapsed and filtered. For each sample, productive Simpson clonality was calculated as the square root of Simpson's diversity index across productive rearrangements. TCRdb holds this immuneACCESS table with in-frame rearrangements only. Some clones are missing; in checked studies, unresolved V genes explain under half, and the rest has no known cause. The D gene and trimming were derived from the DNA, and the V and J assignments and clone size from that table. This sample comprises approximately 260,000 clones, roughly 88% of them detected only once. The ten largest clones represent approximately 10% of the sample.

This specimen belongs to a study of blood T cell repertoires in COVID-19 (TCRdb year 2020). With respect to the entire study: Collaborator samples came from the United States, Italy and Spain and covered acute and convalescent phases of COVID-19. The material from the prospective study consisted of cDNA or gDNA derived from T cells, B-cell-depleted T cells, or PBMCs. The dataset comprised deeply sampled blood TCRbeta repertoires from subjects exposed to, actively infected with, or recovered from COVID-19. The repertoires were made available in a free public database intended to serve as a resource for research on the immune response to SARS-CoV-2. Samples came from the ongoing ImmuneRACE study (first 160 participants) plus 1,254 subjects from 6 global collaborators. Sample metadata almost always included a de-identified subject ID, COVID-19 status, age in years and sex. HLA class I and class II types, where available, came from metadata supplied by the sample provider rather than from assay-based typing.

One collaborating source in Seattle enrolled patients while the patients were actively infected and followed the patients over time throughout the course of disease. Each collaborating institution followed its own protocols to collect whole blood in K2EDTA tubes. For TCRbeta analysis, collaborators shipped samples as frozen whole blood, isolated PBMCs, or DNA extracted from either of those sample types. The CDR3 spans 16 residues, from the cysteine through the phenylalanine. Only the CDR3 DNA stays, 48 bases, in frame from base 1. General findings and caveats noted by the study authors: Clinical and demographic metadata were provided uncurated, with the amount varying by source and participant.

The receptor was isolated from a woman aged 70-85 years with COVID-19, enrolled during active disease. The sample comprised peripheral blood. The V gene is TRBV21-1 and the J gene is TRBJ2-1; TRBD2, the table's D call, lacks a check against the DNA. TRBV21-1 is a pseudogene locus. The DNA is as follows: TGTGCCAGCAGCAAGTCTAGCGGGAGGACGTACAATGAGCAGTTCTTC. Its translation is CASSKSSGRTYNEQFF.